This T cell receptor (beta chain) was sequenced in a study of TIL therapy for anti-PD-1-resistant metastatic lung cancer. On the study more broadly: Half of patients were current or former smokers. The study's findings and limits: Patients were highly selected, enriched for treatment-naive, never-smoker and oncogene-addicted cases.

V was trimmed by 7 bases and J by 7 bases, leaving 11 bases between them. The CDR3 is 11 residues long. Germline loops: CDR1 DFQATT, CDR2 SNEGSKA (reference sequence). Sequencing used immunoSEQ v3. Data came from immunoSEQ multiplex PCR; TCRdb stores just in-frame clones and leaves some out. The sample comprises about 10,000 clones, 50% to 70% of which are singletons, and roughly an eighth rests with the top ten. Noted time point: pre-treatment sample, taken before nivolumab and TIL therapy. Most excised metastases sampled were pleural nodules or supraclavicular lymph nodes. Stage 4 NSCLC adults joined between October 2017 and January 2020. On this clone: Its specificity is not known.

The receptor was isolated from a person between 30 and 79 years old with non-small cell lung cancer. The genes are TRBV20-1 and TRBJ2-1; D uncertain. The source was tumor tissue, collected at baseline. The CDR3 spells CSVWVRNEQFF. CDR3 bases: TGCAGTGTGTGGGTTCGTAATGAGCAGTTCTTC.